What follows are 4 T cell receptor beta chains derived from one specimen sequenced in a study of blood T cell repertoires in COVID-19. The method was immunoSEQ multiplex PCR; TCRdb's version includes in-frame clones alone and lacks a portion of them. The repertoire holds about 140,000 clones, with roughly 88% as singletons. Sample: peripheral blood. Receptor source: a man aged 55 to 70 with active or convalescent COVID-19.

The chain uses TRBV28 and TRBJ1-1, with 7 bases identical to TRBD1. Germline loops: CDR1 MDHEN, CDR2 SYDVKM. The CDR3 loop spans 15 amino acids. V was clipped by 6 bases and J by 3 bases; unmatched bases: 10. CDR3 in amino acids: CASRGSQGVYTEAFF. The DNA of the CDR3 is TGTGCCAGCAGAGGGTCTCAGGGGGTTTACACTGAAGCTTTCTTT. Drawing the rest from reference TRBV28 and TRBJ1-1, the complete variable domain is DVKVTQSSRYLVKRTGEKVFLECVQDMDHENMFWYRQDPGLGLRLIYFSYDVKMKEKGDIPEGYSVSREKKERFSLILESASTNQTSMYLCASRGSQGVYTEAFFGQGTRLTVV.

This chain links TRBV18 with TRBJ2-7; 9 nucleotides agree with TRBD1. The CDR3 covers 17 residues. Germline-derived CDR1 and CDR2 are KGHSH and LQKENI. Losses at the gene ends were 4 bases for V and 5 bases for J; bases not matched to a gene: 15. The CDR3 sequence: CASSRQPGTGYPHEQYF. DNA of the CDR3: TGTGCCAGCTCACGCCAGCCGGGGACAGGGTATCCCCACGAGCAGTACTTC.

The chain combines TRBV5-1 with TRBJ1-6; 8 bases agree with TRBD1. Trimming cost V 0 bases and J 5 bases; bases outside gene matches: 4. Germline V gene lookup returns CDR1 SGHRS and CDR2 YFSETQ. This CDR3 contains 16 residues. CDR3: CASSLGSGGHNSPLHF. The CDR3 region has the DNA TGCGCCAGCAGCTTGGGTTCAGGGGGCCATAATTCACCCCTCCACTTT.

This sequence joins TRBV28 and TRBJ2-3, with D perhaps matching TRBD2 (5 bases). The CDR3 covers 16 residues. The V end was cut by 8 bases, the J end by 2 bases, with 20 bases between. Germline V lookup: CDR1 MDHEN, CDR2 SYDVKM. CDR3: CASPPASRSFTDTQYF. CDR3 coding DNA: TGTGCCAGCCCCCCGGCTAGCAGGTCATTCACAGATACGCAGTATTTT.